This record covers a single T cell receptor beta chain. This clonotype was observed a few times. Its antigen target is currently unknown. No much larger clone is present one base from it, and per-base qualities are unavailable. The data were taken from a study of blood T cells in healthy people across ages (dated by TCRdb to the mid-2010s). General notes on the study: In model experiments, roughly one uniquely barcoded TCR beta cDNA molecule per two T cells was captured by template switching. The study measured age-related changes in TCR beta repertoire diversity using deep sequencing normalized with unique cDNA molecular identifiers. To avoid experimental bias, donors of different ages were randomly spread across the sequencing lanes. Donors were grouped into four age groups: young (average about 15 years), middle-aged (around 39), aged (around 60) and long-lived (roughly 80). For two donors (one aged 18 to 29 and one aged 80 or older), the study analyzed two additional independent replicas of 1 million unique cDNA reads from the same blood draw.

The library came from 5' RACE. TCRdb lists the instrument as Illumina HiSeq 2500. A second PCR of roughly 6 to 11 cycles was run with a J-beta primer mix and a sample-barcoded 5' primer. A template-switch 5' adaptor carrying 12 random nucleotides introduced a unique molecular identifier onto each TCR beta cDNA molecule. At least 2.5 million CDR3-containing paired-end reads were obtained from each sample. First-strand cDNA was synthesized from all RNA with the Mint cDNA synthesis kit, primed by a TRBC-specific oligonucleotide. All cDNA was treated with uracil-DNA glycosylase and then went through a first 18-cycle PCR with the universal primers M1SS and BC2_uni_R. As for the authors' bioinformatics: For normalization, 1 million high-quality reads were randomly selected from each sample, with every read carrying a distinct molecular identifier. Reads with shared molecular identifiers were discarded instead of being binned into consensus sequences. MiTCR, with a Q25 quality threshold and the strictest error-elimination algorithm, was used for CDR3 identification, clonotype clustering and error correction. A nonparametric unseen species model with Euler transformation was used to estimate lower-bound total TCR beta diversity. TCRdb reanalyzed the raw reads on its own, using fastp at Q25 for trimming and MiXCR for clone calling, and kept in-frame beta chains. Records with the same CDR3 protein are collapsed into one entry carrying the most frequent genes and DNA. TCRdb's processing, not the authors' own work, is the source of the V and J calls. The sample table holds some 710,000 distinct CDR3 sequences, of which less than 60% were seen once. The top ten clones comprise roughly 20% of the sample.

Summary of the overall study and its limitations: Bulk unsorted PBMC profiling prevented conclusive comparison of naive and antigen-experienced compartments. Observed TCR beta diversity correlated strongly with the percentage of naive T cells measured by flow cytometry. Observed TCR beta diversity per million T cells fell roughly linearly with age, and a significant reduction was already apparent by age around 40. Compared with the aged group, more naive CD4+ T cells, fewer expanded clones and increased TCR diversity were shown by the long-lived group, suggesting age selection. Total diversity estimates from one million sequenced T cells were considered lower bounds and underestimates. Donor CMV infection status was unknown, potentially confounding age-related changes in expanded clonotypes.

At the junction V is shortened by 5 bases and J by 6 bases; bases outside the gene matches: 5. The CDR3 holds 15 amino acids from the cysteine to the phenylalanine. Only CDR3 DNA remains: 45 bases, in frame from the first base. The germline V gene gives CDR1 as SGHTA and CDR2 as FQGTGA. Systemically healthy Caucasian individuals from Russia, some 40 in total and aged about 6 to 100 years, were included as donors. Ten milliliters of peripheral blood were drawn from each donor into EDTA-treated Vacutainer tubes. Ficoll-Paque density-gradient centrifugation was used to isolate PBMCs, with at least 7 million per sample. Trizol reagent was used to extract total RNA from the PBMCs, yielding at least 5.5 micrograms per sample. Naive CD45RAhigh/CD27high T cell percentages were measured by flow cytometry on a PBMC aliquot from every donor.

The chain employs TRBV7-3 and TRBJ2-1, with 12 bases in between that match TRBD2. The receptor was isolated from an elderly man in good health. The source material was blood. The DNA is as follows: TGTGCCAGCAGCCGACTAGCGGGAGTGTCCAATGAGCAGTTCTTC. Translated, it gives CASSRLAGVSNEQFF.